This TCR beta chain appears in the sequencing data of a study of T cell changes during pregnancy in multiple sclerosis. Here immunoSEQ multiplex PCR was the method, and the copy in TCRdb shows in-frame clones only, minus some. The sample contains some 77,000 clones, about 93% of which appear only once. The table lists this clone with a count of one. The sequences come from peripheral blood, collected after pregnancy. This TCR was sampled from a female donor in good health, enrolled as a control in a pregnancy study.

The CDR3 DNA is TGTGCCACCAGCAGGGGAGAGAGTGAGCAGTTCTTC. Translation gives CATSRGESEQFF. The chain has TRBV15 and TRBJ2-1; D might be TRBD2 (5 bases). Germline V lookup: CDR1 LNHNV, CDR2 YYDKDF (reference sequence). V gave up 3 bases and J gave up 9 bases, with 9 bases separating them. This CDR3 has 12 amino acids.